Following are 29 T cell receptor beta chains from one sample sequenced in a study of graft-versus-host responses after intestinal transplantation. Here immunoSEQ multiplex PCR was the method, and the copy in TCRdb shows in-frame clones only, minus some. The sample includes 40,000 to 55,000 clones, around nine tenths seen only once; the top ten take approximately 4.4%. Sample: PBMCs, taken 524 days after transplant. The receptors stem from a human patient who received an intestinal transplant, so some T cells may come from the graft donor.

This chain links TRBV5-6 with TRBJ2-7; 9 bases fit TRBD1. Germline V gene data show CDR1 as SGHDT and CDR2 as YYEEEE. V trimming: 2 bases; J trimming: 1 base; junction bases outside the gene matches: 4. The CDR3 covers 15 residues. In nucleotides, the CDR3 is TGTGCCAGCAGCTTAGGGACAGGGTTATCCTACGAGCAGTACTTC. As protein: CASSLGTGLSYEQYF. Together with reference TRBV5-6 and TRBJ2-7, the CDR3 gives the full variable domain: DAGVTQSPTHLIKTRGQQVTLRCSPKSGHDTVSWYQQALGQGPQFIFQYYEEEERQRGNFPDRFSGHQFPNYSSELNVNALLLGDSALYLCASSLGTGLSYEQYFGPGTRLTVT.

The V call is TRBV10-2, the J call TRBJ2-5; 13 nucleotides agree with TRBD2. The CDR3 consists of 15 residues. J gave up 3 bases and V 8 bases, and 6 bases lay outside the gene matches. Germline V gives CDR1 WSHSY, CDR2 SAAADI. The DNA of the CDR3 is TGCGCCAGCGGAAAAGGACTAGCGGGAGAAGAGACCCAGTACTTC. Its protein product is CASGKGLAGEETQYF.

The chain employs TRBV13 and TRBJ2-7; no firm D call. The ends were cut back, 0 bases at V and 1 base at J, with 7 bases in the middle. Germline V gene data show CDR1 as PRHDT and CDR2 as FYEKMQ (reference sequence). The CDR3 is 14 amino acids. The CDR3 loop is CASSLGRLSYEQYF. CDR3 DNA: TGTGCCAGCAGCTTAGGCCGGCTTTCCTACGAGCAGTACTTC.

The CDR3 reads CASSSEGNQPQHF. The CDR3 nucleotides are TGTGCCAGCAGCTCCGAGGGGAATCAGCCCCAGCATTTT. This chain links TRBV5-4 with TRBJ1-5, with a weak D call TRBD1 (5 bases). The length of the CDR3 is 13 residues. The germline V gene encodes CDR1 SGHNT and CDR2 YYREEE (reference sequence). The V end was cut by 3 bases, the J end by 4 bases, with 8 bases between.

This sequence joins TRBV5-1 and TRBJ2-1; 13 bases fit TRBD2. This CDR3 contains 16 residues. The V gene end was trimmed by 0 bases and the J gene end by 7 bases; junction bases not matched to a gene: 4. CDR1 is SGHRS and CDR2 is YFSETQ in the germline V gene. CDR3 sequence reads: CASSLVGTSGNNEQFF. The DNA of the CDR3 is TGCGCCAGCAGCTTGGTCGGGACTAGCGGGAATAATGAGCAGTTCTTC.

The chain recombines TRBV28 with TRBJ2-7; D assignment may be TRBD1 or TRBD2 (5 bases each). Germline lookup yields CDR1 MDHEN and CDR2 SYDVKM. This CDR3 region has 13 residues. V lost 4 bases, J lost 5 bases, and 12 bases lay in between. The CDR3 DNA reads TGTGCCAGCAGTTACGGGAAACAGGACGAGCAGTACTTC. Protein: CASSYGKQDEQYF.

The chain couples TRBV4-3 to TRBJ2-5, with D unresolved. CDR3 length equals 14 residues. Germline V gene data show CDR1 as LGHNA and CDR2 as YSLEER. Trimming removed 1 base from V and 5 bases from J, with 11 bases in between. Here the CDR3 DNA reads TGCGCCAGCAGCCAAGGGCTCGGTTGGGAGACCCAGTACTTC. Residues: CASSQGLGWETQYF.

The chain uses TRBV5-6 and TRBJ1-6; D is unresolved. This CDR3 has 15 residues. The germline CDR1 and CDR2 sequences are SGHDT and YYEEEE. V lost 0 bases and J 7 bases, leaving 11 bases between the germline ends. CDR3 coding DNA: TGTGCCAGCAGCTTGGGGCCCCCGGGGAATTCACCCCTCCACTTT. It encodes CASSLGPPGNSPLHF.

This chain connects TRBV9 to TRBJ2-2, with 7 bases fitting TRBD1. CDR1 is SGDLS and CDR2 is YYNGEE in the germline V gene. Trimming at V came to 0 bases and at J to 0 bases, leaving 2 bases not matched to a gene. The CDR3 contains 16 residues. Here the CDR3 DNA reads TGTGCCAGCAGCGTAGGACAGGGAACGAACACCGGGGAGCTGTTTTTT. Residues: CASSVGQGTNTGELFF.

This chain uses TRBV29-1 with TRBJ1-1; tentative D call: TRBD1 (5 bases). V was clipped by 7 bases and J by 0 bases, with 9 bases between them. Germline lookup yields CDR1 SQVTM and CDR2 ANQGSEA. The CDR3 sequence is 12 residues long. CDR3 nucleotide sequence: TGCAGCGCCCGACAGCTGAACACTGAAGCTTTCTTT. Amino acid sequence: CSARQLNTEAFF.

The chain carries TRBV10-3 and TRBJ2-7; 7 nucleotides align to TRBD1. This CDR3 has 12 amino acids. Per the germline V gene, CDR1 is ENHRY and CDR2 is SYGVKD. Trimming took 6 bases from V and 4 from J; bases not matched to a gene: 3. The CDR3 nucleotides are TGTGCCATCAGGGAACAGGGGTACGAGCAGTACTTC. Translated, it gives CAIREQGYEQYF.

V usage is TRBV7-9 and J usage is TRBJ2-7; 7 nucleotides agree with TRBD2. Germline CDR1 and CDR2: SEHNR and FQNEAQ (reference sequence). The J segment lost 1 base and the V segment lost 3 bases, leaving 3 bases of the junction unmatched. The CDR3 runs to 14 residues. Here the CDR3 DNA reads TGTGCCAGCAGCTTGGGAGGGCTATCCTACGAGCAGTACTTC. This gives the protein CASSLGGLSYEQYF. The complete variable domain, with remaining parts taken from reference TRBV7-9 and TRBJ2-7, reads DTGVSQNPRHKITKRGQNVTFRCDPISEHNRLYWYRQTLGQGPEFLTYFQNEAQLEKSRLLSDRFSAERPKGSFSTLEIQRTEQGDSAMYLCASSLGGLSYEQYFGPGTRLTVT.

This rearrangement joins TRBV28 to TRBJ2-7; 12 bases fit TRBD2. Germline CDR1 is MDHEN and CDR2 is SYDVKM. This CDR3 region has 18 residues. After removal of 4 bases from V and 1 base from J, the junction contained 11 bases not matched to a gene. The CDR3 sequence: CASSSGLAGTVGSYEQYF. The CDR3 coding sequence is TGTGCCAGCAGTTCCGGACTAGCGGGAACAGTAGGGTCCTACGAGCAGTACTTC.

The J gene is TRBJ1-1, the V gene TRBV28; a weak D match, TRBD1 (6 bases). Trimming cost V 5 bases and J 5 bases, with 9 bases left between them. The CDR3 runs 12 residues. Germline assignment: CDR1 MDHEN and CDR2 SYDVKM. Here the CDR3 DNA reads TGTGCCAGCAGTCTCAGGGGAACTGAAGCTTTCTTT. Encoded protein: CASSLRGTEAFF.

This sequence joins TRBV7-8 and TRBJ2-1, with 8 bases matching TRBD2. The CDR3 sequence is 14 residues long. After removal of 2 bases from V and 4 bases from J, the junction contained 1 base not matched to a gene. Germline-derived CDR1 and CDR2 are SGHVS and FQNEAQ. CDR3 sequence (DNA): TGTGCCAGCAGCTTAAGCGGGAGTTACAATGAGCAGTTCTTC. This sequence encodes CASSLSGSYNEQFF.

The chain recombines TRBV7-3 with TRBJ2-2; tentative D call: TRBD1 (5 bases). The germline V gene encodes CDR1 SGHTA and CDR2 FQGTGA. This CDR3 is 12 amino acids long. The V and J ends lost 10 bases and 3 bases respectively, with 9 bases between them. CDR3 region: CATKQDTGELFF. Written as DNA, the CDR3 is TGTGCCACCAAACAGGACACCGGGGAGCTGTTTTTT.

CDR3 in DNA: TGTGCCAGCAGTGTAACAGGGCGGGAGACCCAGTACTTC. Translation: CASSVTGRETQYF. The V and J genes are TRBV6-1 and TRBJ2-5; D perhaps matches TRBD1 (6 bases). Trimming took off 4 bases at V and 5 bases at J, with 11 bases between the two ends. From germline, CDR1 is MNHNS and CDR2 SASEGT. This CDR3 is 13 amino acids long.

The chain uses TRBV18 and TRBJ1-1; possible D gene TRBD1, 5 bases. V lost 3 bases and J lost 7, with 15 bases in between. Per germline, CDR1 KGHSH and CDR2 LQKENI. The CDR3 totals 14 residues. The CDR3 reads CASSPSIQESEAFF. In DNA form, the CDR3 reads TGTGCCAGCTCACCGTCAATACAGGAGAGTGAAGCTTTCTTT. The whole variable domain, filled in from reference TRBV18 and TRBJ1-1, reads NAGVMQNPRHLVRRRGQEARLRCSPMKGHSHVYWYRQLPEEGLKFMVYLQKENIIDESGMPKERFSAEFPKEGPSILRIQQVVRGDSAAYFCASSPSIQESEAFFGQGTRLTVV.

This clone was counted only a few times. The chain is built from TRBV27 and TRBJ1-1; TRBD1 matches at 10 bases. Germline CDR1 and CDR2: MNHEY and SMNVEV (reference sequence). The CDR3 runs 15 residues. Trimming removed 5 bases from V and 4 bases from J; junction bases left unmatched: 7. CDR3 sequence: CASSTHWTGGTEAFF. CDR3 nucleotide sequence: TGTGCCAGCAGTACACATTGGACAGGGGGCACTGAAGCTTTCTTT.

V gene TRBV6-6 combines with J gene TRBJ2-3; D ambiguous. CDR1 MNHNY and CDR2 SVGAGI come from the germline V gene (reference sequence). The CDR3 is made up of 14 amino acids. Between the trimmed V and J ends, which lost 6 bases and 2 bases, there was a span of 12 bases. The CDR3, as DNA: TGTGCCAGCAGGCTTACACGTTTCACAGATACGCAGTATTTT. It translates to CASRLTRFTDTQYF.

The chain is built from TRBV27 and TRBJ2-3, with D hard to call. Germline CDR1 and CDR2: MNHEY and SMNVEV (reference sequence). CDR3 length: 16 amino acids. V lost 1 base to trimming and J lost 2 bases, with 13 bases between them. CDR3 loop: CASSLFGSMDTDTQYF. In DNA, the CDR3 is TGTGCCAGCAGTTTATTTGGATCGATGGACACAGATACGCAGTATTTT.

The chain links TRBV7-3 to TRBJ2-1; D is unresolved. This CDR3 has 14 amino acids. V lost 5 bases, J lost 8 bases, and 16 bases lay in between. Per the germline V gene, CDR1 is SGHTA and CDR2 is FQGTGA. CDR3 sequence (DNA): TGTGCCAGCAGCCTCGAGCCCCTGACATATGAGCAGTTCTTC. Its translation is CASSLEPLTYEQFF.

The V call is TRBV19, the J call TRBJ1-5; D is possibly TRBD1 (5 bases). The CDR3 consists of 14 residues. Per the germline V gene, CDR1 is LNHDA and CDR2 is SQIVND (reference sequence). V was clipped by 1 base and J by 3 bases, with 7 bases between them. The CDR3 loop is CASSIAGANQPQHF. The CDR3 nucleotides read TGTGCCAGTAGTATAGCCGGGGCCAATCAGCCCCAGCATTTT.

The CDR3, as DNA: TGTGCCAGCGGCCCGGTTCTCTATTCACCCCTCCACTTT. Encoded protein: CASGPVLYSPLHF. The V call is TRBV6-5, the J call TRBJ1-6, with D uncertain. V shed 8 bases and J shed 8 bases, with 13 bases lying between them. This CDR3 has 13 amino acids. Germline values: CDR1 MNHEY, CDR2 SVGAGI.

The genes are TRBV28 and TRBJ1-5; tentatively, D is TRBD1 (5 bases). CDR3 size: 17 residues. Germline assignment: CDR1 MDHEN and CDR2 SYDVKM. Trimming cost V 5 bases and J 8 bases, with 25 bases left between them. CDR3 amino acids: CASSPQPGRDPREPQHF. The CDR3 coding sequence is TGTGCCAGCAGTCCCCAACCCGGGAGGGACCCACGTGAGCCCCAGCATTTT.

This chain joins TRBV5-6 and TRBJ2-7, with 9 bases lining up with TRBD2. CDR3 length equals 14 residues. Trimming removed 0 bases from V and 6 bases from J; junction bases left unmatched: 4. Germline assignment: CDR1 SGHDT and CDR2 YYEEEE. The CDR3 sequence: CASSLELAGTEQYF. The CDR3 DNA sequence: TGTGCCAGCAGCTTGGAGCTAGCGGGAACCGAGCAGTACTTC.

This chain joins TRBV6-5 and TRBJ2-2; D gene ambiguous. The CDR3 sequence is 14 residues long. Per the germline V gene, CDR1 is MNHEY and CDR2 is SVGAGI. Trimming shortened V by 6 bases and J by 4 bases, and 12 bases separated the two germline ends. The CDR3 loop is CASSPRTGTGELFF. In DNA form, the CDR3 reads TGTGCCAGCAGCCCACGGACGGGCACCGGGGAGCTGTTTTTT.

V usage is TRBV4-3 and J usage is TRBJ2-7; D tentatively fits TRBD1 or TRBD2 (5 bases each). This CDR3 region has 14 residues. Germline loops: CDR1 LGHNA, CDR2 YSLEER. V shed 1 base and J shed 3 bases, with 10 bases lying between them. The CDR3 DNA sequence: TGCGCCAGCAGCCAAGCCGGGACGGGCTACGAGCAGTACTTC. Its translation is CASSQAGTGYEQYF.

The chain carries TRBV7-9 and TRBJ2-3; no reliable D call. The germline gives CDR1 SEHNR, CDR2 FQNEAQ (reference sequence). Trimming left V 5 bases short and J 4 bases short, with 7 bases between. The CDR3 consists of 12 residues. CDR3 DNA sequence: TGTGCCAGCAGCCTTCAGCCAGATACGCAGTATTTT. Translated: CASSLQPDTQYF.